Below, 21 T cell receptor beta chains from the same sample are listed, as sequenced in a study of shared clonotypes between healthy human individuals (dated by TCRdb to about 2020). Library prep was done by the immunoSEQ multiplex PCR assay. Here the immuneACCESS table is served through TCRdb, limited to in-frame sequences with V and J called. Missing clones are a known gap in these copies; in checked studies unresolved V genes cover under half, and the rest lacks a known reason. The sample table records 1.6 million or so clones; 98% of these occur just once. Of the sample, about 0.4% falls within the top ten clones. Specimen: naive CD4+ T cells sorted from blood. In the paper's terms, the cell subset or site label means: CD45RA+ positively selected. The receptors originated from a young man in good health.

This sequence joins TRBV20-1 and TRBJ2-7; possibly TRBD2 for D (5 bases). This CDR3 region has 9 residues. Per the germline V gene, CDR1 is DFQATT and CDR2 is SNEGSKA (reference sequence). Between the trimmed V and J ends, which lost 5 bases and 9 bases, there was a span of 8 bases. CDR3 nucleotides: TGCAGTGCTCCCGGACTGCAGTACTTC. Translation: CSAPGLQYF.

The rearrangement uses TRBV5-1 and TRBJ2-1; D remains ambiguous. The V end was cut by 0 bases, the J end by 6 bases, with 10 bases between. The CDR3 is 14 amino acids. CDR1 and CDR2 from the germline V gene are SGHRS and YFSETQ. DNA of the CDR3: TGCGCCAGCAGCTTGGGGATACACGGCAATGAGCAGTTCTTC. Translation: CASSLGIHGNEQFF.

V usage is TRBV5-8 and J usage is TRBJ2-1; 7 positions match TRBD1. This CDR3 contains 15 residues. V was pared by 4 bases and J by 15 bases, with 19 bases of the junction left unmatched. CDR1 and CDR2 from the germline V gene are SGHTS and YDEGEE. CDR3 sequence: CASSLPKTGNIGLFF. The CDR3 bases are TGTGCCAGCAGCCTACCAAAGACAGGGAATATAGGACTGTTCTTC. Combining the CDR3 with reference TRBV5-8 and TRBJ2-1 gives the whole variable domain EAGVTQSPTHLIKTRGQQATLRCSPISGHTSVYWYQQALGLGLQFLLWYDEGEERNRGNFPPRFSGRQFPNYSSELNVNALELEDSALYLCASSLPKTGNIGLFFGPGTRLTVL.

The V and J genes are TRBV5-1 and TRBJ2-7; D tentatively reads TRBD1 or TRBD2 (5 bases each). The V end was cut by 0 bases, the J end by 4 bases, with 17 bases between. Per germline, CDR1 SGHRS and CDR2 YFSETQ. The CDR3 is 16 residues long. CDR3 amino acids: CASSLAMGTGPYEQYF. In DNA form, the CDR3 reads TGCGCCAGCAGCTTGGCCATGGGGACGGGCCCTTACGAGCAGTACTTC. The full variable domain, completed using reference TRBV5-1 and TRBJ2-7, is KAGVTQTPRYLIKTRGQQVTLSCSPISGHRSVSWYQQTPGQGLQFLFEYFSETQRNKGNFPGRFSGRQFSNSRSEMNVSTLELGDSALYLCASSLAMGTGPYEQYFGPGTRLTVT.

The rearrangement uses TRBV6-6 and TRBJ1-5; D unclear. This CDR3 is 16 amino acids long. Germline V gene lookup returns CDR1 MNHNY and CDR2 SVGAGI (reference sequence). The V and J ends lost 5 bases and 0 bases respectively, with 14 bases between them. CDR3 sequence: CASSTRGLYSNQPQHF. CDR3 DNA: TGTGCCAGCAGTACCCGTGGACTTTATAGCAATCAGCCCCAGCATTTT.

The chain recombines TRBV9 with TRBJ2-1, with 9 bases identical to TRBD2. The V and J ends lost 4 bases and 8 bases, in that order; junction bases with no gene match: 7. The CDR3 loop spans 14 amino acids. The V gene's germline CDR1 is SGDLS and CDR2 YYNGEE. The CDR3 sequence is CASSPGTSRDEQFF. CDR3 nucleotides: TGTGCCAGCAGCCCTGGGACTAGCCGCGATGAGCAGTTCTTC.

Concerning this clone: An end of the junction differs from the germline gene, which may be a read error. The chain has TRBV27 and TRBJ2-6, with D possibly being TRBD1 (6 bases). The CDR3 consists of 17 residues. CDR1 is MNHEY and CDR2 is SMNVEV in the germline V gene (reference sequence). The CDR3 bases are TGTGCCAGAAGTTTACAGGACAGCAGCTCTGGGGCCAACGTCCTGACTTTC. This codes for CARSLQDSSSGANVLTF.

This chain joins TRBV7-9 and TRBJ2-1; 9 bases map to TRBD2. The CDR3 runs 16 residues. Germline lookup yields CDR1 SEHNR and CDR2 FQNEAQ (reference sequence). Trimming took 3 bases from V and 9 from J; bases not matched to a gene: 12. DNA for the CDR3: TGTGCCAGCAGCTTCTTAGCGGGAGTAGGAGGGGGTGAGCAGTTCTTC. As protein: CASSFLAGVGGGEQFF. The full variable domain, its missing parts supplied by reference TRBV7-9 and TRBJ2-1, is DTGVSQNPRHKITKRGQNVTFRCDPISEHNRLYWYRQTLGQGPEFLTYFQNEAQLEKSRLLSDRFSAERPKGSFSTLEIQRTEQGDSAMYLCASSFLAGVGGGEQFFGPGTRLTVL.

CDR3 bases: TGTGCCAGCAGTTGGGGGGGCCGGGACACTGAAGCTTTCTTT. This codes for CASSWGGRDTEAFF. The chain recombines TRBV27 with TRBJ1-1; D perhaps matches TRBD1 (6 bases). Germline loops: CDR1 MNHEY, CDR2 SMNVEV (reference sequence). Between the trimmed V and J ends, which lost 4 bases and 3 bases, there was a span of 12 bases. This CDR3 is 14 amino acids long.

The chain couples TRBV7-9 to TRBJ1-1, with 8 nucleotides matching TRBD1. CDR1 SEHNR and CDR2 FQNEAQ come from the germline V gene (reference sequence). This CDR3 region has 14 residues. V lost 6 bases, J lost 3 bases, and 6 bases stayed unmatched. The CDR3 sequence: CASSPDREDTEAFF. Here the CDR3 DNA reads TGTGCCAGCAGTCCGGACAGGGAAGACACTGAAGCTTTCTTT.

The rearrangement joins TRBV28 to TRBJ1-5; D gene uncertain. V was shortened by 2 bases and J by 0 bases, with 14 bases between the two germline ends. The CDR3 consists of 17 residues. Germline CDR1 reads MDHEN; CDR2 reads SYDVKM. The CDR3 nucleotides are TGTGCCAGCAGTTTACGCGGTGCGGGGTATAGCAATCAGCCCCAGCATTTT. It codes for CASSLRGAGYSNQPQHF.

The V gene is TRBV7-9, the J gene TRBJ2-7; D might be TRBD1 (6 bases). The V end was cut by 8 bases, the J end by 7 bases, with 18 bases between. CDR1 is SEHNR, CDR2 FQNEAQ, per germline (reference sequence). The CDR3 consists of 13 residues. DNA for the CDR3: TGTGCCAGCCGTTTGGACAGTCCTAAAGAGCAGTACTTC. Protein: CASRLDSPKEQYF.

V gene TRBV14 combines with J gene TRBJ1-2; D ambiguous. V lost 0 bases to trimming and J lost 4 bases, with 12 bases between them. Germline loops: CDR1 SGHDN, CDR2 FVKESK. The CDR3 sequence is 15 residues long. CDR3 loop: CASSQDLGAGYGYTF. The CDR3 DNA is TGTGCCAGCAGCCAAGATCTCGGTGCCGGCTATGGCTACACCTTC. Variable domain in full (rest from reference TRBV14 and TRBJ1-2): EAGVTQFPSHSVIEKGQTVTLRCDPISGHDNLYWYRRVMGKEIKFLLHFVKESKQDESGMPNNRFLAERTGGTYSTLKVQPAELEDSGVYFCASSQDLGAGYGYTFGSGTRLTVV.

The chain carries TRBV27 and TRBJ2-3; no reliable D call. Germline CDR1 MNHEY, CDR2 SMNVEV (reference sequence). Trimming cost V 5 bases and J 3 bases, with 9 bases left between them. The CDR3 loop spans 13 amino acids. The CDR3 DNA sequence: TGTGCCAGCAGTACAGAGACGACAGATACGCAGTATTTT. Amino acid sequence: CASSTETTDTQYF.

The chain joins TRBV6-6 to TRBJ2-7, with a weak D call TRBD2 (5 bases). The V end lost 7 bases, the J end lost 0 bases, and 16 bases lay between the germline ends. This CDR3 contains 15 residues. The V gene's germline CDR1 is MNHNY and CDR2 SVGAGI (reference sequence). CDR3 residues: CASNLTQRFSYEQYF. The CDR3 DNA follows: TGTGCCAGCAACTTAACCCAGCGGTTCTCCTACGAGCAGTACTTC.

The CDR3: CASTPVGTGELFF. CDR3 bases: TGTGCCAGCACCCCCGTGGGGACCGGGGAGCTGTTTTTT. The chain links TRBV11-2 to TRBJ2-2; D ambiguous. Germline lookup yields CDR1 SGHAT and CDR2 FQNNGV. This CDR3 has 13 residues. Trimming took off 7 bases at V and 5 bases at J, with 11 bases between the two ends.

J is TRBJ2-1 and V is TRBV15; possibly TRBD1 or TRBD2 for D (5 bases each). The V end lost 0 bases, the J end lost 2 bases, and 8 bases lay between the germline ends. From germline, CDR1 is LNHNV and CDR2 YYDKDF (reference sequence). The length of the CDR3 is 15 residues. The CDR3 nucleotides are TGTGCCACCAGCAGAGACGGGGCCACCTACAATGAGCAGTTCTTC. Translation: CATSRDGATYNEQFF.

This chain links TRBV2 with TRBJ2-6; D gene unclear. The CDR3 loop spans 16 amino acids. Trimming removed 5 bases from V and 0 bases from J, with 11 bases in between. Germline V gene sequence: CDR1 SNHLY, CDR2 FYNNEI. The CDR3 bases are TGTGCCAGCAGTCCTATCGTCCGCTCTGGGGCCAACGTCCTGACTTTC. It codes for CASSPIVRSGANVLTF.

This sequence joins TRBV5-4 and TRBJ2-5; unclear D gene. There are 14 residues in the CDR3. V shed 0 bases and J shed 4 bases, with 10 bases lying between them. Germline V gene lookup returns CDR1 SGHNT and CDR2 YYREEE (reference sequence). As DNA, the CDR3 is TGTGCCAGCAGCTTGGATAGGGTCACAGAGACCCAGTACTTC. As protein: CASSLDRVTETQYF.

The CDR3 here is CASSLRIGGTSGPKVRVALFF. The CDR3 region has the DNA TGTGCCAGCAGTTTAAGGATCGGTGGGACTAGCGGCCCGAAGGTCAGGGTTGCGCTGTTTTTT. This chain joins TRBV28 and TRBJ2-2; 11 bases map to TRBD2. Germline V gene sequence: CDR1 MDHEN, CDR2 SYDVKM. V lost 2 bases, J lost 13 bases, and 27 bases stayed unmatched. This CDR3 has 21 amino acids.

The gene calls are TRBV18 and TRBJ2-1; TRBD2 might be the D (5 bases). Germline values: CDR1 KGHSH, CDR2 LQKENI. Trimming cost V 5 bases and J 5 bases, with 13 bases left between them. CDR3 length equals 14 residues. CDR3 in DNA: TGTGCCAGCTCAGGTCCGGGATCCAACAATGAGCAGTTCTTC. Protein sequence: CASSGPGSNNEQFF.